This T cell receptor beta chain was recorded in a study of blood T cell repertoires in COVID-19. Assay: immunoSEQ multiplex PCR; the TCRdb copy retains only in-frame clones and omits some. The sample carries some 220,000 clones, approximately 80% recorded once. The CDR3 totals 14 residues. Germline CDR1 KGHDR, CDR2 SFDVKD. The ends were cut back, 8 bases at V and 0 bases at J, with 12 bases in the middle. This clone is a singleton in its sample. The sequence was collected from a man aged 45-60 years with active or convalescent COVID-19. V gene TRBV24-1 combines with J gene TRBJ1-1; tentatively, D is TRBD1 (6 bases). The sequenced sample consisted of peripheral blood. CDR3 sequence (DNA): TGTGCCACCATGGGGGGGGGCATGAACACTGAAGCTTTCTTT. As protein: CATMGGGMNTEAFF.